Following are 3 T cell receptor beta chains from one sample sequenced in a study of OX40 agonist ivuxolimab in advanced cancers. Some clones are missing from TCRdb's copy, which holds only in-frame ones; the method was immunoSEQ multiplex PCR. This sample has just under 80,000 clones, with roughly 81% found just once. Sequencing was performed on CD4+ or CD8+ T cells sorted from blood, taken in a trial of the OX40 agonist ivuxolimab. These receptors all stem from an adult with an advanced solid tumor such as melanoma, head and neck, liver or kidney cancer.

The table lists this clone with a count of one. This chain uses TRBV18 with TRBJ2-5; D is perhaps TRBD2 (7 bases). CDR3 length equals 15 residues. Germline loops: CDR1 KGHSH, CDR2 LQKENI. Trimming removed 3 bases from V and 1 base from J, with 12 bases in between. This chain's CDR3 is CASSPGGGPQETQYF. For the CDR3, the DNA is TGTGCCAGCTCACCGGGAGGGGGACCCCAAGAGACCCAGTACTTC.

This rearrangement joins TRBV7-2 to TRBJ2-1, with 13 bases matching TRBD2. V dropped 9 bases and J dropped 3; count of bases not matched to a gene: 2. Germline assignment: CDR1 SGHTA and CDR2 FQGNSA. The CDR3 loop spans 14 amino acids. The DNA of the CDR3 is TGTGCCAGTGGACTAGCGGGGGTCTACAATGAGCAGTTCTTC. Protein product: CASGLAGVYNEQFF.

The chain uses TRBV14 and TRBJ1-6; the D gene is possibly TRBD1 (5 bases). Germline CDR1 is SGHDN and CDR2 is FVKESK. V dropped 4 bases and J dropped 7 bases, with 14 bases sitting between them. CDR3 length equals 15 residues. In DNA form, the CDR3 reads TGTGCCAGCAGCCCCTGGCAGGGTGGCAATTCACCCCTCCACTTT. It codes for CASSPWQGGNSPLHF.